One sample yielded the 27 T cell receptor beta chains listed below, sequenced in a study of radiotherapy plus CTLA-4 blockade in lung cancer. Clones were sequenced by immunoSEQ multiplex PCR, and TCRdb holds only the in-frame ones, with some missing. The repertoire consists of fewer than 35,000 clones, with around 75% occurring once and the leading ten covering roughly 13%. Sequencing used peripheral blood, obtained from a patient treated with radiotherapy plus ipilimumab. The receptors were gathered from a human donor with non-small cell lung cancer that progressed on radiotherapy plus ipilimumab.

The chain links TRBV4-1 to TRBJ1-5, with D uncertain. The CDR3 spans 15 residues. V shed 0 bases and J shed 4 bases, with 10 bases lying between them. Germline V gives CDR1 MGHRA, CDR2 YSYEKL. CDR3 in DNA: TGCGCCAGCAGCCAAGACGGCAGTCAGAATCAGCCCCAGCATTTT. Translation: CASSQDGSQNQPQHF.

The chain is built from TRBV28 and TRBJ2-3, with a possible D match to TRBD2 (6 bases). The CDR3 contains 14 residues. CDR1 MDHEN and CDR2 SYDVKM come from the germline V gene. V was pared by 2 bases and J by 2 bases, with 8 bases between. CDR3 DNA: TGTGCCAGCAGTTTAGCGGGATTCACAGATACGCAGTATTTT. Amino acids: CASSLAGFTDTQYF.

This clone was counted a few times. The chain recombines TRBV19 with TRBJ2-1; tentative D call: TRBD2 (5 bases). Germline assignment: CDR1 LNHDA and CDR2 SQIVND (reference sequence). V lost 3 bases and J 3 bases, leaving 12 bases between the germline ends. The CDR3 runs 15 residues. The chain's CDR3 is CASSMRGPGYNEQFF. The CDR3 region has the DNA TGTGCCAGTAGTATGAGAGGGCCCGGCTACAATGAGCAGTTCTTC.

The chain couples TRBV11-2 to TRBJ2-7; D perhaps matches TRBD1 (5 bases). Germline V gene sequence: CDR1 SGHAT, CDR2 FQNNGV. V was shortened by 5 bases and J by 4 bases, with 12 bases between the two germline ends. This CDR3 is built from 13 residues. The CDR3: CASSPRVMYEQYF. The CDR3 coding sequence is TGTGCCAGCAGCCCCAGGGTAATGTACGAGCAGTACTTC.

The chain has TRBV9 and TRBJ2-3; 10 bases fit TRBD2. Trimming at V came to 2 bases and at J to 11 bases, leaving 11 bases not matched to a gene. The length of the CDR3 is 15 residues. Per germline, CDR1 SGDLS and CDR2 YYNGEE. CDR3 nucleotides: TGTGCCAGCAGCGTTTGGACTAGCGGATCCTCGGGGCAGTATTTT. Its protein is CASSVWTSGSSGQYF.

The chain uses TRBV4-2 and TRBJ2-1; the D is unclear. Germline V gene data show CDR1 as LGHNA and CDR2 as YNFKEQ. The CDR3 is 12 amino acids. V was cut by 0 bases and J by 10 bases, with 7 bases left in between. The CDR3 loop reads CASSQEGTEQFF. CDR3 in DNA: TGTGCCAGCAGCCAAGAGGGAACAGAGCAGTTCTTC.

The J gene is TRBJ2-5, the V gene TRBV27; no firm D call. CDR3 length equals 14 residues. Trimming took 5 bases from V and 0 from J, leaving 10 bases between them. Germline V lookup: CDR1 MNHEY, CDR2 SMNVEV (reference sequence). CDR3 amino acids: CASSIHPYQETQYF. In DNA, the CDR3 is TGTGCCAGCAGTATACACCCTTACCAAGAGACCCAGTACTTC.

The genes are TRBV4-1 and TRBJ1-1, with a tentative D call TRBD1 (5 bases). Germline assignment: CDR1 MGHRA and CDR2 YSYEKL. The CDR3 length is 15 residues. Trimming left V 0 bases short and J 4 bases short, with 12 bases between. The CDR3 protein is CASSQDGRGSTEAFF. The CDR3 DNA reads TGCGCCAGCAGCCAAGATGGGAGGGGTAGCACTGAAGCTTTCTTT.

This sequence joins TRBV2 and TRBJ2-2; D may correspond to TRBD1 or TRBD2 (6 bases each). CDR1 is SNHLY, CDR2 FYNNEI, per germline. The CDR3 totals 15 residues. The V end lost 7 bases, the J end lost 6 bases, and 18 bases lay between the germline ends. For the CDR3, the DNA is TGTGCCAGCACCTCAGGAGGGGGTCAGGCCGGGGAGCTGTTTTTT. Translating gives CASTSGGGQAGELFF.

The chain uses TRBV27 and TRBJ2-7; a weak D match, TRBD2 (5 bases). V was clipped by 5 bases and J by 6 bases, with 17 bases between them. In germline, CDR1 is MNHEY, CDR2 SMNVEV (reference sequence). This CDR3 contains 14 residues. CDR3 DNA sequence: TGTGCCAGCAGTACCCGGGGTCCTTCCGGCGAGCAGTACTTC. It yields the protein CASSTRGPSGEQYF.

V gene TRBV10-3 combines with J gene TRBJ2-2, with a tentative D call TRBD1 (5 bases). V lost 3 bases to trimming and J lost 1 base, with 9 bases between them. This CDR3 region has 15 residues. Germline CDR1 is ENHRY and CDR2 is SYGVKD. The CDR3 nucleotides are TGTGCCATCAGTGACCGCGGACAGAACACCGGGGAGCTGTTTTTT. This sequence encodes CAISDRGQNTGELFF.

The CDR3 spells CASSSGWGQGAYEQYF. CDR3 coding DNA: TGTGCCAGCAGCTCGGGGTGGGGCCAGGGGGCCTACGAGCAGTACTTC. This chain links TRBV7-9 with TRBJ2-7, with TRBD1 matching 7 bases. This CDR3 is built from 16 residues. CDR1 SEHNR and CDR2 FQNEAQ come from the germline V gene (reference sequence). The J segment lost 2 bases and the V segment lost 4 bases, leaving 11 bases of the junction unmatched. The full variable domain, in which reference TRBV7-9 and TRBJ2-7 provide the parts outside the CDR3, is DTGVSQNPRHKITKRGQNVTFRCDPISEHNRLYWYRQTLGQGPEFLTYFQNEAQLEKSRLLSDRFSAERPKGSFSTLEIQRTEQGDSAMYLCASSSGWGQGAYEQYFGPGTRLTVT.

The chain couples TRBV7-3 to TRBJ2-1, with a weak D call TRBD1 (5 bases). V dropped 5 bases and J dropped 5 bases, with 16 bases sitting between them. Germline lookup yields CDR1 SGHTA and CDR2 FQGTGA. This CDR3 is 15 amino acids long. The CDR3 nucleotides are TGTGCCAGCAGCCTAGGACGGGCGGACAACAATGAGCAGTTCTTC. Its protein is CASSLGRADNNEQFF. The full variable domain, completed using reference TRBV7-3 and TRBJ2-1, is GAGVSQTPSNKVTEKGKYVELRCDPISGHTALYWYRQSLGQGPEFLIYFQGTGAADDSGLPNDRFFAVRPEGSVSTLKIQRTERGDSAVYLCASSLGRADNNEQFFGPGTRLTVL.

The table lists this clone with a few counts. At the DNA level, this CDR3 is encoded by other sequences in the same sample as well. This sequence joins TRBV29-1 and TRBJ1-5; TRBD1 matches 10 bases. The length of the CDR3 is 13 residues. Per the germline V gene, CDR1 is SQVTM and CDR2 is ANQGSEA. V shed 6 bases and J 4 bases; nucleotides not matched to a gene: 3. CDR3 sequence reads: CSVRQGANQPQHF. The DNA of the CDR3 is TGCAGCGTCCGACAGGGGGCTAATCAGCCCCAGCATTTT.

CDR3 nucleotide sequence: TGTGCCAGTAGTATAGTCGGGGGACAAGGCAATCAGCCCCAGCATTTT. It yields the protein CASSIVGGQGNQPQHF. V gene TRBV19 combines with J gene TRBJ1-5; D possibly corresponds to TRBD1 (6 bases). Trimming stripped 1 base from V and 2 bases from J, with 12 bases between. The CDR3 length is 16 residues. The germline V gene has CDR1 LNHDA and CDR2 SQIVND (reference sequence).

The table lists this clone with a few counts. The CDR3 DNA reads as TGTGCCAGCTCACCAAGGGACCGGAGCTCCTACGAGCAGTACTTC. Translating it yields CASSPRDRSSYEQYF. The chain uses TRBV18 and TRBJ2-7; D is perhaps TRBD1 or TRBD2 (5 bases each). Germline V gene data show CDR1 as KGHSH and CDR2 as LQKENI. V was shortened by 2 bases and J by 0 bases, with 11 bases between the two germline ends. The CDR3 covers 15 residues.

This clone has only one observation. The chain uses TRBV6-1 and TRBJ2-2, with 7 nucleotides matching TRBD1. With V trimmed by 4 bases and J by 4 bases, 6 bases remained unmatched. The V gene's germline CDR1 is MNHNS and CDR2 SASEGT. The CDR3 contains 15 residues. As DNA, the CDR3 is TGTGCCAGCAGTGCTAGACAGGGAAGCACCGGGGAGCTGTTTTTT. This gives the protein CASSARQGSTGELFF.

The chain employs TRBV6-5 and TRBJ2-5; D is uncertain. The CDR3 is 14 amino acids. Germline CDR1 and CDR2: MNHEY and SVGAGI. V lost 3 bases and J 1 base, leaving 9 bases between the germline ends. CDR3 DNA: TGTGCCAGCAGTTATAAGGGCCTCCAAGAGACCCAGTACTTC. This encodes CASSYKGLQETQYF.

Of note for this clone: The germline gene is not matched at one end of the junction; a read error may be the cause. The identical CDR3 is also encoded by other nucleotide sequences in the sample. The DNA for the CDR3 is TGTGCCAGCAGTGAGGACAGGGCTGGCACCGGGGAACTGTTTTTT. This encodes CASSEDRAGTGELFF. This sequence joins TRBV2 and TRBJ2-2, with 8 bases lining up with TRBD1. The CDR3 sequence is 15 residues long. Germline values: CDR1 SNHLY, CDR2 FYNNEI.

This rearrangement joins TRBV2 to TRBJ2-3; 10 bases are a match to TRBD2. CDR3 length equals 14 residues. V was clipped by 7 bases and J by 5 bases; unmatched bases: 6. Germline V gene lookup returns CDR1 SNHLY and CDR2 FYNNEI. The CDR3 sequence: CASTSGGAGDTQYF. In nucleotides, the CDR3 is TGTGCCAGCACAAGCGGGGGGGCCGGAGATACGCAGTATTTT.

This chain connects TRBV27 to TRBJ2-1; weak D call: TRBD1 (5 bases). The CDR3 consists of 14 residues. CDR1 is MNHEY and CDR2 is SMNVEV in the germline V gene (reference sequence). The V end was cut by 4 bases, the J end by 7 bases, with 14 bases between. The chain's CDR3 is CASSYAGPSNEQFF. The CDR3 DNA reads TGTGCCAGCAGTTACGCAGGGCCCTCGAATGAGCAGTTCTTC.

This clone has a single count. The rearrangement links TRBV4-2 to TRBJ2-2, with 8 bases fitting TRBD2. V lost 0 bases and J lost 6; bases outside the gene matches: 6. Germline CDR1 is LGHNA and CDR2 is YNFKEQ. This CDR3 spans 16 amino acids. The CDR3 sequence: CASSQDFSGNAGELFF. The CDR3 DNA sequence: TGTGCCAGCAGCCAAGATTTTAGCGGGAATGCCGGGGAGCTGTTTTTT.

This chain uses TRBV5-6 with TRBJ1-2, with D possibly being TRBD1 (5 bases). Germline V CDR1 and CDR2: SGHDT, YYEEEE. The CDR3 length is 13 residues. V dropped 2 bases and J dropped 8 bases, with 13 bases sitting between them. The CDR3, as DNA: TGTGCCAGCAGCTTTTGGCAGGGAGGCGGCTACACCTTC. Its protein is CASSFWQGGGYTF.

The CDR3 reads CASSSLTQGVYEQYF. Written as DNA, the CDR3 is TGTGCCAGCAGTTCCCTTACCCAGGGGGTCTACGAGCAGTACTTC. This chain links TRBV28 with TRBJ2-7; 7 nucleotides align to TRBD1. The J segment lost 3 bases and the V segment lost 4 bases, leaving 9 bases of the junction unmatched. This CDR3 region has 15 residues. Germline CDR1 is MDHEN and CDR2 is SYDVKM.

V is TRBV6-5 and J is TRBJ2-7, with 12 bases that match TRBD1. The ends lost 6 bases at V and 8 bases at J; junction bases unmatched: 8. CDR1 is MNHEY, CDR2 SVGAGI, per germline. This CDR3 spans 14 amino acids. CDR3 sequence (DNA): TGTGCCAGCAGGGCCGGGACAGGGGGCCGGCAGCAGTACTTC. Its protein is CASRAGTGGRQQYF.

This clone was detected only a few times. The V and J genes are TRBV7-3 and TRBJ1-6; 11 nucleotides agree with TRBD1. From germline, CDR1 is SGHTA and CDR2 FQGTGA. CDR3 length equals 14 residues. V lost 4 bases and J lost 10; bases outside the gene matches: 3. The CDR3 sequence: CASSWGTGGSPLHF. The CDR3 coding sequence is TGTGCCAGCAGCTGGGGGACAGGGGGGTCACCCCTCCACTTT.

This sequence joins TRBV11-2 and TRBJ2-1, with 9 bases identical to TRBD2. Germline CDR1 SGHAT, CDR2 FQNNGV. Germline trimming cut 4 bases from V and 0 bases from J; bases unmatched to any gene: 13. The CDR3 runs to 19 residues. The CDR3 nucleotides are TGTGCCAGCAGCTCGGACCTAGCGGGATATTTTAGCTCCTACAATGAGCAGTTCTTC. The encoded protein is CASSSDLAGYFSSYNEQFF.